A single T cell receptor beta chain is shown here with its context. This clone is deemed medium-sized (0.01 to 0.1%). Its recognized antigen is unknown. The input lacks base qualities; no much larger clone sits a single base away. Libraries were constructed by PCR. TCRdb names Illumina HiSeq 4000 as the instrument used. High-throughput sequencing was used to profile the CDR3 region of the TCR beta-chain in every patient. Turning to the authors' computational methods: CDR3 differences across clinicopathological groups were used to build a classifier for discriminating distant-metastatic papillary thyroid cancer patients. To measure repertoire diversity the researchers used the Shannon index, while the Morisita-Horn index served to gauge how similar the tumor and blood repertoires were. TCRdb reprocessing: public reads trimmed at Q25 with fastp, clones called with MiXCR, in-frame beta chains kept. What appears here as the V and J calls and clone size reflects TCRdb's work, not the paper's. For this sample the table gives about 37,000 clones, of which under 30% were detected only once. The leading ten clones occupy roughly 10% of the sample.

CDR1 is given as MGHRA and CDR2 as YSYEKL, both from the germline V gene. V is pared back by 6 bases and J by 2 bases, with 5 bases lying between the germline termini. The CDR3 goes from the cysteine to the phenylalanine over 12 residues. This entry keeps only the CDR3 DNA: 36 bases, framed from base 1. Before undergoing thyroid surgery, none of the patients had been given any kind of treatment. Patient clinical samples collected from about 2012 to 2018 were retrospectively analysed using T-cell receptor beta sequencing. The data belong to a study of metastatic and nonmetastatic thyroid tumors (dated by TCRdb to about 2020). Turning to the overall study: The researchers compared repertoires between peripheral blood samples and tumor or nodule tissue samples from patients with malignant or benign thyroid disease.

General findings and caveats noted by the study authors: In both blood and tumor samples, malignant tumors were reported to have significantly higher TCR beta diversity than benign nodules.

The sequence links TRBV4-1 to TRBJ1-3; no D gene call is confident. The sequencing input was blood. The TCR sequence derives from a male donor with papillary thyroid cancer or a benign thyroid nodule (not recorded which). Some clones in this sample may be carry-over from other donors' samples. The DNA sequence is given as TGCGCCAGCAGGGGTACTGGAAACACCATATATTTT. This is translated as CASRGTGNTIYF.